The T cell receptor beta chain described here comes from a study of blood T cell repertoires in COVID-19. About the research overall: From T cells, B-cell-depleted T cells, or PBMCs came the material, which was cDNA or gDNA.

TCRdb's copy holds only in-frame clones and misses some; the assay was immunoSEQ multiplex PCR. Of some 200,000 clones listed, 82% are singletons. V shed 4 bases, J shed 6 bases, and the junction held 13 bases outside the gene matches. Germline V gene sequence: CDR1 KGHDR, CDR2 SFDVKD. The CDR3 is 17 amino acids. The chain employs TRBV24-1 and TRBJ2-2; 7 bases align to TRBD2. The sample was peripheral blood. The TCR was taken from a woman in her 70s with COVID-19, enrolled during active disease. The chain's CDR3 is CATSDSGGLDRAGELFF. In DNA, the CDR3 is TGTGCCACCAGTGACTCGGGCGGACTAGATCGGGCCGGGGAGCTGTTTTTT.